This T cell receptor (beta chain) was recovered during a study of control samples from healthy donors and cancer patients. TCRdb's table, derived via immunoSEQ multiplex PCR, lists solely in-frame clones and lacks some. This table has some 150,000 clones, roughly 91% appearing once. CDR3 length: 15 amino acids. Germline CDR1 and CDR2: LGHNA and YSLEER. The V segment lost 3 bases and the J segment 2 bases; nucleotides outside the gene matches: 7. The specimen sequenced was blood. The TCR originated in a woman in her 30s in good health. The V and J genes are TRBV4-3 and TRBJ2-7; TRBD1 matches at 7 bases. Written as DNA, the CDR3 is TGCGCCAGCAGCCATAGGACAGGCCCGACCTACGAGCAGTACTTC. It encodes CASSHRTGPTYEQYF.